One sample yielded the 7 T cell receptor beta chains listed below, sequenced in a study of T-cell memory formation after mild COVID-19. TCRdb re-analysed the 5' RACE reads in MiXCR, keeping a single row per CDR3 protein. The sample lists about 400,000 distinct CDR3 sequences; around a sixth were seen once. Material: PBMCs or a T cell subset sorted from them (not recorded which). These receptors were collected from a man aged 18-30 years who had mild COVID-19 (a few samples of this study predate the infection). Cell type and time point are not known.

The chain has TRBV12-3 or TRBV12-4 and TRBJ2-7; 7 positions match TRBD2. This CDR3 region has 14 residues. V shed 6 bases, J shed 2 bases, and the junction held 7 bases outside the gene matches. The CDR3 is CASSRLGGTYEQYF. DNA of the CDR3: TGTGCCAGCAGCCGTTTGGGGGGGACCTACGAGCAGTACTTC.

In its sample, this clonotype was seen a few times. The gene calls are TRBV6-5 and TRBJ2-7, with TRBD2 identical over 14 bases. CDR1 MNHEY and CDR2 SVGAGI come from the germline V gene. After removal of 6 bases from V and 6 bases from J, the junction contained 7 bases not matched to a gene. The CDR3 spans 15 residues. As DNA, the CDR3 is TGTGCCAGCAGCCGAGACGGGACTAGCGGGGGCGAGCAGTACTTC. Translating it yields CASSRDGTSGGEQYF.

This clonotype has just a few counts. Written as DNA, the CDR3 is TGTGCCAGCAGCTTCGAAGGCTCGGGCTACACCTTC. Amino acid sequence: CASSFEGSGYTF. The rearrangement joins TRBV5-6 to TRBJ1-2; D ambiguous. V dropped 2 bases and J dropped 8 bases, with 10 bases sitting between them. Germline loops: CDR1 SGHDT, CDR2 YYEEEE. The CDR3 contains 12 residues.

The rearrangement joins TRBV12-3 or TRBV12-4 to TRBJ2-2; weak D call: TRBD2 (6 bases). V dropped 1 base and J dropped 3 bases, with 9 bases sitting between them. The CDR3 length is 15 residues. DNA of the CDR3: TGTGCCAGCAGTTTAGGCGGGACTTACACCGGGGAGCTGTTTTTT. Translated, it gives CASSLGGTYTGELFF.

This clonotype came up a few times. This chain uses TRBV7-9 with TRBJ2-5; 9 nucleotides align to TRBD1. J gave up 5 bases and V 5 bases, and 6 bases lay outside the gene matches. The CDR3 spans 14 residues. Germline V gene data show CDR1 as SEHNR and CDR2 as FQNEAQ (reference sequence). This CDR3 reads CASSPRDRVETQYF. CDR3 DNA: TGTGCCAGCAGCCCCCGGGACAGGGTTGAGACCCAGTACTTC.

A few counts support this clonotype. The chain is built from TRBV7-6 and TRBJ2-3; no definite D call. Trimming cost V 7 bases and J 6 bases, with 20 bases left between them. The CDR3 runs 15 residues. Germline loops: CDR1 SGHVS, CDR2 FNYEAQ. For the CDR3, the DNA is TGTGCCAGCACCATCGGGCCAACTAACGCTGATACGCAGTATTTT. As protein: CASTIGPTNADTQYF.

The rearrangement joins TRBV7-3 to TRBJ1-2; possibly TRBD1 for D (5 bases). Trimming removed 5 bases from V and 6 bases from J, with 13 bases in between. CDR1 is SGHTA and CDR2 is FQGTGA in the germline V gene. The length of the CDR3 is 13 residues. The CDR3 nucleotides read TGTGCCAGCAGCCTAATGGGGCGGGATGGCTACACCTTC. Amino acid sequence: CASSLMGRDGYTF.